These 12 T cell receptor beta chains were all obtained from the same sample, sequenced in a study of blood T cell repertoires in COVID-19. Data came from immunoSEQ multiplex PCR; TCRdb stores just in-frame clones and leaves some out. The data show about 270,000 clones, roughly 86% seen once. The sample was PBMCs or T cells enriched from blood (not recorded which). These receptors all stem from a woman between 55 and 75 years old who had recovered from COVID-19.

The CDR3 loop reads CASSSGTSGRVFYNEQFF. CDR3 nucleotide sequence: TGTGCCAGCAGCTCGGGGACTAGCGGGAGAGTCTTCTACAATGAGCAGTTCTTC. V is TRBV11-3 and J is TRBJ2-1; TRBD2 matches at 14 bases. Germline loops: CDR1 SGHNT, CDR2 YENEEA. With V trimmed by 4 bases and J by 3 bases, 8 bases remained unmatched. This CDR3 spans 18 amino acids.

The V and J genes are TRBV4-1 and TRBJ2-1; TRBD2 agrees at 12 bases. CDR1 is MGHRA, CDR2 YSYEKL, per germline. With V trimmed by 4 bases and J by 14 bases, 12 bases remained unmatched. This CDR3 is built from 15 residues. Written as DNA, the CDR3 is TGCGCCAGCAGCCTAGAAGGTCTAGCGGGAGGGGTGGAGTTCTTC. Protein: CASSLEGLAGGVEFF.

The DNA for the CDR3 is TGCGCCAGCAGCCTCGACCCGGGTCCAGGAGGAGAGACCCAGTACTTC. Protein product: CASSLDPGPGGETQYF. The rearrangement links TRBV5-1 to TRBJ2-5, with D possibly matching TRBD2 (5 bases). V was pared by 4 bases and J by 4 bases, with 20 bases between. From germline, CDR1 is SGHRS and CDR2 YFSETQ. The CDR3 sequence is 16 residues long.

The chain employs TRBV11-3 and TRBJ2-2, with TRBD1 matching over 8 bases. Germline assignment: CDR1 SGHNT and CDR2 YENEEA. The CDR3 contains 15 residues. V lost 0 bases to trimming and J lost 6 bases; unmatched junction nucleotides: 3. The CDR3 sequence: CASSLDQTGAGELFF. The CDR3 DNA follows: TGTGCCAGCAGCTTAGATCAGACAGGGGCCGGGGAGCTGTTTTTT.

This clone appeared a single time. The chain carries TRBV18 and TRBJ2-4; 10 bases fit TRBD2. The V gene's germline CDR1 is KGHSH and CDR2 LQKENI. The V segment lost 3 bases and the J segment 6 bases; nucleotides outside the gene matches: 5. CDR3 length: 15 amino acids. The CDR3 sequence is CASSPGTSELNIQYF. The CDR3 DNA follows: TGTGCCAGCTCACCCGGGACTAGCGAACTAAACATTCAGTACTTC.

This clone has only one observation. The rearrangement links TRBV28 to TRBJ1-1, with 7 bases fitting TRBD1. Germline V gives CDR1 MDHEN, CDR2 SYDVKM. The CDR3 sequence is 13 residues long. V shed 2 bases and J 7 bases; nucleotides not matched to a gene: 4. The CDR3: CASSLIGGGEAFF. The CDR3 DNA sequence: TGTGCCAGCAGTTTAATAGGGGGCGGTGAAGCTTTCTTT.

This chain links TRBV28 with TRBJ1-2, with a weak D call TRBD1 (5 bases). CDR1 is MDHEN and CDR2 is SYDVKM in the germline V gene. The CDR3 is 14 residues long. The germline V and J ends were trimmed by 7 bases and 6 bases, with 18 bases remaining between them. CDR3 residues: CASNTQGGRDGYTF. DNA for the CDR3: TGTGCCAGCAACACCCAGGGAGGAAGGGATGGCTACACCTTC.

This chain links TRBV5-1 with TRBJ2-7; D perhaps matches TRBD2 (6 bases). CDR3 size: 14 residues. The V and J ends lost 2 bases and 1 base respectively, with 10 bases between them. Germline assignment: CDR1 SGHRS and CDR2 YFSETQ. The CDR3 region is CASSFGSSSYEQYF. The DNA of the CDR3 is TGCGCCAGCAGCTTCGGGAGTTCTTCCTACGAGCAGTACTTC.

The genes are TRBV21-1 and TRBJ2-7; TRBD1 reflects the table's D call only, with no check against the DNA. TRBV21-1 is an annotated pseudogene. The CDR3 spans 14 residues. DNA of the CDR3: TGTGCCAGCAGTCCCCCCTCCAGGGCCTACGAGCAGTACTTC. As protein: CASSPPSRAYEQYF.

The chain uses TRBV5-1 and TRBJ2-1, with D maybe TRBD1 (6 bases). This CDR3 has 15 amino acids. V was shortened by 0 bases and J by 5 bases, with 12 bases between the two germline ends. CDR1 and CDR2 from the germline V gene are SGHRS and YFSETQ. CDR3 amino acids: CASSLVAGVNNEQFF. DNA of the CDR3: TGCGCCAGCAGCTTGGTCGCAGGGGTAAACAATGAGCAGTTCTTC.

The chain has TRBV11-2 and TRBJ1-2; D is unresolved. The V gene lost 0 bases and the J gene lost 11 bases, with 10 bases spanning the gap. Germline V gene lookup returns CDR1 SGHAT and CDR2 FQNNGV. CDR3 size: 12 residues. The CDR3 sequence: CASSLDRAGYTF. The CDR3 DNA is TGTGCCAGCAGCTTAGATCGGGCGGGGTACACCTTC.

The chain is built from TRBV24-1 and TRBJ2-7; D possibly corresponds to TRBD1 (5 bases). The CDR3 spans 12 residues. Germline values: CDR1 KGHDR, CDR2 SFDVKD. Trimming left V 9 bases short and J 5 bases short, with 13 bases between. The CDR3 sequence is CATARDSNEQYF. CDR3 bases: TGTGCCACCGCTCGAGACAGTAACGAGCAGTACTTC.